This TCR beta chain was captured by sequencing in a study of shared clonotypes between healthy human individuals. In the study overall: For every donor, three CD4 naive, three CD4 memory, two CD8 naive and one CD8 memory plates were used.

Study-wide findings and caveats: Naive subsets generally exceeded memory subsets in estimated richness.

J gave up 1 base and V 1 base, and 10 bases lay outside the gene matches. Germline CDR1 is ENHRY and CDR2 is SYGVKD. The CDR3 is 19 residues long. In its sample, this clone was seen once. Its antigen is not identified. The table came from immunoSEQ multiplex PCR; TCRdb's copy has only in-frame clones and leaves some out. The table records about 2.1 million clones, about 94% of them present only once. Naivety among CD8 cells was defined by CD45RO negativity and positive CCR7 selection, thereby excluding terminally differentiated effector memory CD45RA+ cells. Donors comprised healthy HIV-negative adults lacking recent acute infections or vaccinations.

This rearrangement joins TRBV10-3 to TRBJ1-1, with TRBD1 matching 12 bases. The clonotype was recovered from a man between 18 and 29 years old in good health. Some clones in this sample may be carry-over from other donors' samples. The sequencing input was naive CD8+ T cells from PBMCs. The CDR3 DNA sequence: TGTGCCATCAGTGAGTTGAAACCGGGACAGGGGGCGAAGAACACTGAAGCTTTCTTT. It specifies CAISELKPGQGAKNTEAFF.